What follows are 21 T cell receptor beta chains derived from one specimen sequenced in a study of blood T cells in healthy people across ages. Together with a sample-barcoded 5' primer, a J-beta primer mix was included in a second PCR lasting roughly 6 to 12 cycles. Via MiXCR, TCRdb re-called the 5' RACE reads, giving one row per CDR3 protein. This sample carries 800,000 to 1,000,000 distinct CDR3 sequences, under 50% of them seen once, and the ten largest clones take around 15%. Source material: blood. All receptors derive from a man aged 25-40 years in good health.

The V and J genes are TRBV29-1 and TRBJ1-1; 7 nucleotides align to TRBD1. V dropped 8 bases and J dropped 7; count of bases not matched to a gene: 7. Per germline, CDR1 SQVTM and CDR2 ANQGSEA. The CDR3 is made up of 11 amino acids. CDR3 amino acids: CSIRQGLEAFF. The CDR3 DNA reads TGCAGCATCCGACAGGGCCTTGAAGCTTTCTTT.

CDR3 nucleotide sequence: TGCGCCAGCAGCCAAGATCGCGACATCTCGGGCGAGCAGTACTTC. Its protein product is CASSQDRDISGEQYF. This chain connects TRBV4-3 to TRBJ2-7; D is ambiguous. V gave up 0 bases and J gave up 6 bases, with 15 bases separating them. The CDR3 is 15 amino acids. Germline V gene sequence: CDR1 LGHNA, CDR2 YSLEER.

The CDR3 protein is CATSGQYQETQYF. In DNA form, the CDR3 reads TGTGCCACAAGCGGACAATACCAAGAGACCCAGTACTTC. V gene TRBV12-3 or TRBV12-4 combines with J gene TRBJ2-5, with D possibly called TRBD1 or TRBD2 (5 bases each). Trimming took off 10 bases at V and 0 bases at J, with 12 bases between the two ends. This CDR3 contains 13 residues.

This clonotype was counted a single time. This chain's CDR3 is CASSHLVGAGLQQYF. The CDR3 nucleotides are TGTGCCAGCAGTCACTTAGTGGGGGCGGGACTTCAGCAGTACTTC. The chain recombines TRBV6-6 with TRBJ2-5; D possibly matches TRBD1 or TRBD2 (6 bases each). The length of the CDR3 is 15 residues. V shed 5 bases and J shed 11 bases, with 24 bases lying between them. Germline V gene data show CDR1 as MNHNY and CDR2 as SVGAGI (reference sequence).

This clonotype came up a few times. This sequence joins TRBV4-3 and TRBJ1-4; 8 nucleotides match TRBD1. The germline V gene has CDR1 LGHNA and CDR2 YSLEER. With V trimmed by 0 bases and J by 8 bases, 8 bases remained unmatched. This CDR3 spans 16 amino acids. The CDR3 DNA reads as TGCGCCAGCAGCCAAGATTGGCAGGGGGCTGGGGAAAAACTGTTTTTT. It encodes CASSQDWQGAGEKLFF.

This clonotype was picked up a small number of times. The chain couples TRBV11-2 to TRBJ2-4; D is perhaps TRBD1 (5 bases). With 5 bases removed from V and 0 bases from J, the gap between germline ends came to 8 bases. The germline gives CDR1 SGHAT, CDR2 FQNNGV. This CDR3 is built from 14 residues. Written as DNA, the CDR3 is TGTGCCAGCAGCCCCAGGGAAGCCAAAAACATTCAGTACTTC. Translation gives CASSPREAKNIQYF.

This clonotype has just a few counts. The rearrangement uses TRBV3-1 and TRBJ2-7; D remains ambiguous. There are 14 residues in the CDR3. The V gene lost 0 bases and the J gene lost 3 bases, with 9 bases spanning the gap. Per the germline V gene, CDR1 is LGHDT and CDR2 is YNNKEL (reference sequence). This chain's CDR3 is CASSQDPLHYEQYF. CDR3 nucleotides: TGTGCCAGCAGCCAAGATCCCCTTCACTACGAGCAGTACTTC.

This chain connects TRBV27 to TRBJ2-5; 9 positions agree with TRBD2. Trimming at V came to 1 base and at J to 13 bases, leaving 7 bases not matched to a gene. The CDR3 is made up of 13 amino acids. Germline V gene sequence: CDR1 MNHEY, CDR2 SMNVEV (reference sequence). The CDR3 loop is CASSLFQRGELYF. The CDR3 DNA is TGTGCCAGCAGTTTATTCCAGCGGGGGGAGTTGTACTTC.

This chain uses TRBV2 with TRBJ2-5; D is unresolved. V lost 6 bases and J lost 4, with 12 bases in between. From germline, CDR1 is SNHLY and CDR2 FYNNEI. The CDR3 consists of 13 residues. The chain's CDR3 is CASSRTAGETQYF. For the CDR3, the DNA is TGTGCCAGCAGCCGCACGGCTGGAGAGACCCAGTACTTC.

Details on this clonotype: A read error may produce the germline difference seen at one junction end. The V call is TRBV20-1, the J call TRBJ2-7, with D tentatively TRBD1 (5 bases). Germline CDR1 DFQATT, CDR2 SNEGSKA (reference sequence). The CDR3 is made up of 14 amino acids. The CDR3 loop is CSARVRVGSYERYF. The CDR3, as DNA: TGCAGTGCTAGAGTCAGGGTGGGGTCCTACGAGCGGTACTTC.

As DNA, the CDR3 is TGTGCCAGCAGCTTAGCCGGACAGGGGAACTATGGCTACACCTTC. This codes for CASSLAGQGNYGYTF. The chain is built from TRBV7-9 and TRBJ1-2, with 9 bases identical to TRBD1. CDR1 and CDR2 from the germline V gene are SEHNR and FQNEAQ (reference sequence). The CDR3 sequence is 15 residues long. J lost 2 bases, V lost 0 bases, and 1 base had no gene match.

The V gene is TRBV3-1, the J gene TRBJ1-3, with D possibly matching TRBD1 (5 bases). V was pared by 4 bases and J by 2 bases, with 6 bases between. The CDR3 runs 13 residues. From germline, CDR1 is LGHDT and CDR2 YNNKEL (reference sequence). The CDR3 region has the DNA TGTGCCAGCAGCCTGGGACCTGGAAACACCATATATTTT. As protein: CASSLGPGNTIYF.

This chain connects TRBV3-1 to TRBJ1-1, with a possible D match to TRBD1 (6 bases). Germline V gives CDR1 LGHDT, CDR2 YNNKEL (reference sequence). This CDR3 has 16 amino acids. Trimming left V 0 bases short and J 5 bases short, with 16 bases between. CDR3 protein: CASSQEASRGGTEAFF. In nucleotides, the CDR3 is TGTGCCAGCAGCCAAGAAGCTAGCAGGGGAGGTACTGAAGCTTTCTTT.

The chain recombines TRBV18 with TRBJ2-7; D ambiguous. This CDR3 has 14 residues. Looked up from germline, CDR1 is KGHSH and CDR2 is LQKENI. Trimming cost V 3 bases and J 2 bases, with 11 bases left between them. For the CDR3, the DNA is TGTGCCAGCTCACCCACATCTGAGGCCTACGAGCAGTACTTC. Translation gives CASSPTSEAYEQYF.

The V call is TRBV3-1, the J call TRBJ1-2; D unresolved. The CDR3 spans 14 residues. V dropped 0 bases and J dropped 6 bases, with 11 bases sitting between them. Germline loops: CDR1 LGHDT, CDR2 YNNKEL (reference sequence). CDR3 bases: TGTGCCAGCAGCCAAGAAAGAGGGAACCATGGCTACACCTTC. This gives the protein CASSQERGNHGYTF. The complete variable domain, with remaining parts taken from reference TRBV3-1 and TRBJ1-2, reads DTAVSQTPKYLVTQMGNDKSIKCEQNLGHDTMYWYKQDSKKFLKIMFSYNNKELIINETVPNRFSPKSPDKAHLNLHINSLELGDSAVYFCASSQERGNHGYTFGSGTRLTVV.

The genes are TRBV28 and TRBJ2-4; TRBD2 aligns across 8 bases. The J call is in doubt because the DNA end fits TRBJ2-7 better. This CDR3 contains 15 residues. Germline-derived CDR1 and CDR2 are MDHEN and SYDVKM. CDR3 coding DNA: TGTGCCAGCAGCCAACCGGCGGGGGGAGATTACGAGCAGTACTTC. It specifies CASSQPAGGDYEQYF.

To note about this clonotype: A read error may account for a junction end that differs from germline. This chain uses TRBV6-5 with TRBJ1-2; D call uncertain. CDR3 length: 14 residues. From germline, CDR1 is MNHEY and CDR2 SVGAGI. Here the CDR3 DNA reads TGTACCAGCAGTCCCCCGGCGAGTAACTATGGCTACACCTTC. Its translation: CTSSPPASNYGYTF.

J is TRBJ2-5 and V is TRBV18, with D unclear. There are 14 residues in the CDR3. V lost 5 bases and J 3 bases, leaving 13 bases between the germline ends. In germline, CDR1 is KGHSH, CDR2 LQKENI. The DNA for the CDR3 is TGTGCCAGCTCAGTGAAGGAACGAGAAGAGACCCAGTACTTC. It codes for CASSVKEREETQYF.

The genes are TRBV27 and TRBJ2-7, with a tentative D call TRBD2 (6 bases). Germline-derived CDR1 and CDR2 are MNHEY and SMNVEV (reference sequence). Trimming shortened V by 3 bases and J by 0 bases, and 12 bases separated the two germline ends. There are 15 residues in the CDR3. CDR3 nucleotides: TGTGCCAGCAGTTTCACGGGGGAAGGCTCCTACGAGCAGTACTTC. Translation: CASSFTGEGSYEQYF.

This clonotype was detected only a few times. This sequence joins TRBV20-1 and TRBJ2-5, with 9 bases lining up with TRBD2. The J segment lost 0 bases and the V segment lost 3 bases, leaving 5 bases of the junction unmatched. This CDR3 spans 15 amino acids. The germline V gene encodes CDR1 DFQATT and CDR2 SNEGSKA (reference sequence). The CDR3 bases are TGCAGTGCTAGGGTCCTAGCGGGGTACCAAGAGACCCAGTACTTC. It translates to CSARVLAGYQETQYF.

The rearrangement links TRBV29-1 to TRBJ2-1, with 7 bases aligning to TRBD2. The germline V gene encodes CDR1 SQVTM and CDR2 ANQGSEA. V lost 4 bases, J lost 7 bases, and 13 bases stayed unmatched. The CDR3 totals 15 residues. CDR3 DNA sequence: TGCAGCGTTGCCAGTGGGACTGTCGGGGGGAATGAGCAGTTCTTC. Translation: CSVASGTVGGNEQFF.